The rows below give T cell receptor beta chains drawn from one sample of a study of blood T cell repertoires in COVID-19. The data were produced by immunoSEQ multiplex PCR, yet TCRdb's version contains in-frame clones alone and is incomplete. The sample comprises a few hundred thousand clones, approximately 90% of which are singletons, and 0.9% to 1% rests with the top ten. Input material: peripheral blood. These receptors were taken from a woman aged 40 to 50 who had recovered from COVID-19. Both conserved end residues are part of each CDR3. The D gene is left open where the match is weak. Not all rows give a size; the values are once, few, many and, for expanded clones, a class.

V gene: TRBV28; D gene: TRBD2; clone size: once; J gene: TRBJ2-1; CDR3 DNA: TGTGCCAGCAGCGGCGGGGGTCGGAATGAGCAGTTCTTC; CDR3 protein: CASSGGGRNEQFF
V gene: TRBV12-3/TRBV12-4; D gene: .; clone size: .; J gene: TRBJ1-2; CDR3 DNA: TGTGCCAGCAGCCCCGACGGGGATGGCTACACCTTC; CDR3 protein: CASSPDGDGYTF
V gene: TRBV3-1/TRBV3-2; D gene: TRBD2; clone size: .; J gene: TRBJ2-1; CDR3 DNA: TGTGCCAGCAGCCCAGGGCGGGCTAGCGGTACGGAGCAGTTCTTC; CDR3 protein: CASSPGRASGTEQFF
V gene: TRBV9; D gene: TRBD1; clone size: .; J gene: TRBJ1-6; CDR3 DNA: TGTGCCAGCAGCGCCACACAGGGGCGGGGAAATTCACCCCTCCACTTT; CDR3 protein: CASSATQGRGNSPLHF
V gene: TRBV5-1; D gene: TRBD1; clone size: .; J gene: TRBJ1-1; CDR3 DNA: TGCGCCAGCAGCACCCGGACAGGGGCCACTGAAGCTTTCTTT; CDR3 protein: CASSTRTGATEAFF
V gene: TRBV11-3; D gene: TRBD2; clone size: .; J gene: TRBJ2-1; CDR3 DNA: TGTGCCAGCAGCCCCCGGACTAGCGCCCACAATGAGCAGTTCTTC; CDR3 protein: CASSPRTSAHNEQFF
V gene: TRBV6-2/TRBV6-3; D gene: TRBD2; clone size: .; J gene: TRBJ2-2; CDR3 DNA: TGTGCCAGCAGTTACTGGCGGGGGACCGGGGAGCTGTTTTTT; CDR3 protein: CASSYWRGTGELFF
V gene: TRBV3-1/TRBV3-2; D gene: TRBD2; clone size: once; J gene: TRBJ2-1; CDR3 DNA: TGTGCCAGCAGCCAAGATCGAGGGCTAGCGGGAAACAATGAGCAGTTCTTC; CDR3 protein: CASSQDRGLAGNNEQFF
V gene: TRBV5-1; D gene: .; clone size: .; J gene: TRBJ2-1; CDR3 DNA: TGCGCCAGCAGCTTCCGACTCCCCGATGAGCAGTTCTTC; CDR3 protein: CASSFRLPDEQFF
V gene: TRBV7-9; D gene: .; clone size: .; J gene: TRBJ1-1; CDR3 DNA: TGTGCCAGCACCCCGTTTGTAAACACTGAAGCTTTCTTT; CDR3 protein: CASTPFVNTEAFF
V gene: TRBV7-2; D gene: TRBD2; clone size: .; J gene: TRBJ2-3; CDR3 DNA: TGTGCCAGCAGCCCGACCCCCTGGCTAGCGGGAAGCCCCCCAGATACGCAGTATTTT; CDR3 protein: CASSPTPWLAGSPPDTQYF
V gene: TRBV10-3; D gene: .; clone size: .; J gene: TRBJ2-5; CDR3 DNA: TGTGCCATCAGTGAGGGACCCACCACAAGGGGCGTGACCCAGTACTTC; CDR3 protein: CAISEGPTTRGVTQYF
V gene: TRBV5-4; D gene: TRBD1; clone size: .; J gene: TRBJ1-4; CDR3 DNA: TGTGCCAGCAGCGACGGACAGGCGACTAATGAAAAACTGTTTTTT; CDR3 protein: CASSDGQATNEKLFF
V gene: TRBV15; D gene: .; clone size: .; J gene: TRBJ1-2; CDR3 DNA: TGTGCCACCAGCAGAGTCACAGGGAAAGGGACTGGCTACACCTTC; CDR3 protein: CATSRVTGKGTGYTF
V gene: TRBV9; D gene: .; clone size: once; J gene: TRBJ1-2; CDR3 DNA: TGTGCCAGCAGCGTAGCCCCGACAGTAGACTATGGCTACACCTTC; CDR3 protein: CASSVAPTVDYGYTF
V gene: TRBV19; D gene: .; clone size: .; J gene: TRBJ1-2; CDR3 DNA: TGTGCCAGCGGGGGACTCGGCACCTTC; CDR3 protein: CASGGLGTF
V gene: TRBV19; D gene: .; clone size: .; J gene: TRBJ1-2; CDR3 DNA: TGTGCCAGTAGTCGGACAGCCTATGGCTACACCTTC; CDR3 protein: CASSRTAYGYTF
V gene: TRBV10-3; D gene: .; clone size: .; J gene: TRBJ2-1; CDR3 DNA: TGTGCCACCAGAGGGGAAAGCTCCTACAATGAGCAGTTCTTC; CDR3 protein: CATRGESSYNEQFF
V gene: TRBV18; D gene: TRBD1; clone size: .; J gene: TRBJ1-2; CDR3 DNA: TGTGCCAGCTCGTTGGACAGGGGCTATGGCTACACCTTC; CDR3 protein: CASSLDRGYGYTF
V gene: TRBV2; D gene: .; clone size: .; J gene: TRBJ2-6; CDR3 DNA: TGTGCCAGCAGTGGGGGACTCCCCTCGGTCCTGACTTTC; CDR3 protein: CASSGGLPSVLTF
V gene: TRBV6-5; D gene: .; clone size: .; J gene: TRBJ1-1; CDR3 DNA: TGTGCCAGCAGACCGGTGGCGGGTGAAGCTTTCTTT; CDR3 protein: CASRPVAGEAFF
V gene: TRBV7-9; D gene: TRBD2; clone size: .; J gene: TRBJ2-7; CDR3 DNA: TGTGCCAGCAGCTTTAGTAGCGGGAGGGCCGGTGAGCAGTACTTC; CDR3 protein: CASSFSSGRAGEQYF
V gene: TRBV12-3/TRBV12-4; D gene: TRBD1; clone size: .; J gene: TRBJ1-3; CDR3 DNA: TGTGCCAGCGACAGGGCTGGAAACACCATATATTTT; CDR3 protein: CASDRAGNTIYF
V gene: TRBV9; D gene: .; clone size: .; J gene: TRBJ2-2; CDR3 DNA: TGTGCCAGCAGCGTATCCCCGGGGGGGGAGCTGTTTTTT; CDR3 protein: CASSVSPGGELFF
V gene: TRBV6-5; D gene: .; clone size: .; J gene: TRBJ1-2; CDR3 DNA: TGTGCCATACGGGAACGAGACAGGAACGGGGGCTACACCTTC; CDR3 protein: CAIRERDRNGGYTF
V gene: TRBV27; D gene: .; clone size: .; J gene: TRBJ2-7; CDR3 DNA: TGTGCCAGCAGTTTCGTGGGCCCCTCCTACGAGCAGTACTTC; CDR3 protein: CASSFVGPSYEQYF
V gene: TRBV4-2; D gene: TRBD1; clone size: .; J gene: TRBJ2-7; CDR3 DNA: TGTGCCAGCAGCCAAGATCCCGGGACAGGGGAGGGTGAGCAGTACTTC; CDR3 protein: CASSQDPGTGEGEQYF
V gene: TRBV9; D gene: .; clone size: once; J gene: TRBJ1-1; CDR3 DNA: TGTGCCAGCAGCGCCCATGGGGCGGCTGAAGCTTTCTTT; CDR3 protein: CASSAHGAAEAFF
V gene: TRBV7-2; D gene: .; clone size: .; J gene: TRBJ2-7; CDR3 DNA: TGTGCCAGCAGCCCCCTGGGGCAGCGCCCCTACGAGCAGTACTTC; CDR3 protein: CASSPLGQRPYEQYF
V gene: TRBV19; D gene: TRBD1; clone size: .; J gene: TRBJ1-6; CDR3 DNA: TGTGCCAGTAGGGACAGGTATAATTCACCCCTCCACTTT; CDR3 protein: CASRDRYNSPLHF
V gene: TRBV19; D gene: .; clone size: .; J gene: TRBJ1-1; CDR3 DNA: TGTGCCAGTAGTATGGGAGGGGGTGTGAACACTGAAGCTTTCTTT; CDR3 protein: CASSMGGGVNTEAFF
V gene: TRBV5-4; D gene: TRBD2; clone size: .; J gene: TRBJ2-3; CDR3 DNA: TGTGCCAGCAGCTTGGCCCCGGGACTAGCCGTCACAGATACGCAGTATTTT; CDR3 protein: CASSLAPGLAVTDTQYF
V gene: TRBV6-1; D gene: TRBD1; clone size: .; J gene: TRBJ2-5; CDR3 DNA: TGTGCCAGCAGTGAAGGGTGGACAGGGATTACGGGGGAGACCCAGTACTTC; CDR3 protein: CASSEGWTGITGETQYF
V gene: TRBV15; D gene: TRBD1; clone size: .; J gene: TRBJ1-1; CDR3 DNA: TGTGCCACCAGCAGAATGGACAGGGACACTGAAGCTTTCTTT; CDR3 protein: CATSRMDRDTEAFF
V gene: TRBV5-1; D gene: .; clone size: .; J gene: TRBJ2-1; CDR3 DNA: TGCGCCAGCAGCTTGACGGTGCAGGACTACCTGCCTGGGTCCTACAATGAGCAGTTCTTC; CDR3 protein: CASSLTVQDYLPGSYNEQFF
V gene: TRBV4-3; D gene: .; clone size: .; J gene: TRBJ2-7; CDR3 DNA: TGCGCCAGCAGCCAAGAATTGAGGCACACCTACGAGCAGTACTTC; CDR3 protein: CASSQELRHTYEQYF
V gene: TRBV6-2/TRBV6-3; D gene: TRBD2; clone size: .; J gene: TRBJ2-3; CDR3 DNA: TGTGCCAGCAGTTACATGGCGGGAGGGACAGATACGCAGTATTTT; CDR3 protein: CASSYMAGGTDTQYF
V gene: TRBV6-5; D gene: .; clone size: few; J gene: TRBJ1-1; CDR3 DNA: TGTGCCAGCAGCCACCGGGGGGTACGGGAAGCTTTCTTT; CDR3 protein: CASSHRGVREAFF
V gene: TRBV11-3; D gene: TRBD2; clone size: .; J gene: TRBJ2-1; CDR3 DNA: TGTGCCAGCAGCTTAGATTTGGGGGGGGTTTCCTACAATGAGCAGTTCTTC; CDR3 protein: CASSLDLGGVSYNEQFF
V gene: TRBV7-9; D gene: .; clone size: .; J gene: TRBJ2-1; CDR3 DNA: TGTGCCAGCAGCTCCCAGGGCGTCACCTACAATGAGCAGTTCTTC; CDR3 protein: CASSSQGVTYNEQFF
V gene: TRBV9; D gene: .; clone size: .; J gene: TRBJ1-1; CDR3 DNA: TGTGCCAGCAGCGTAGGGGACATAAACACTGAAGCTTTCTTT; CDR3 protein: CASSVGDINTEAFF
V gene: TRBV9; D gene: .; clone size: few; J gene: TRBJ1-1; CDR3 DNA: TGTGCCAGCAGCCCCCTAGGGGCAGGGACTGAAGCTTTCTTT; CDR3 protein: CASSPLGAGTEAFF
V gene: TRBV11-3; D gene: TRBD2; clone size: .; J gene: TRBJ2-1; CDR3 DNA: TGTGCCAGCAGCCGGGGACTAGCGGGAGGGGGGTATGAGCAGTTCTTC; CDR3 protein: CASSRGLAGGGYEQFF
V gene: TRBV30; D gene: TRBD2; clone size: .; J gene: TRBJ2-3; CDR3 DNA: TGTGCCTGGGCGACCCCGGGACTAGCGGCCGGGCTAACGCAGTATTTT; CDR3 protein: CAWATPGLAAGLTQYF
V gene: TRBV7-9; D gene: .; clone size: .; J gene: TRBJ2-1; CDR3 DNA: TGTGCCAGCAGCTTACCCGGGCTTAGGGGAACCAATGAGCAGTTCTTC; CDR3 protein: CASSLPGLRGTNEQFF
V gene: TRBV3-1/TRBV3-2; D gene: .; clone size: .; J gene: TRBJ2-6; CDR3 DNA: TGTGCCAGCAGCCAAGATTGGGGCTCTTCTGGGGCCAACGTCCTGACTTTC; CDR3 protein: CASSQDWGSSGANVLTF
V gene: TRBV9; D gene: TRBD2; clone size: .; J gene: TRBJ2-1; CDR3 DNA: TGTGCCAGCAGCGTATCGAGCGGGAGCTCCTACAATGAGCAGTTCTTC; CDR3 protein: CASSVSSGSSYNEQFF